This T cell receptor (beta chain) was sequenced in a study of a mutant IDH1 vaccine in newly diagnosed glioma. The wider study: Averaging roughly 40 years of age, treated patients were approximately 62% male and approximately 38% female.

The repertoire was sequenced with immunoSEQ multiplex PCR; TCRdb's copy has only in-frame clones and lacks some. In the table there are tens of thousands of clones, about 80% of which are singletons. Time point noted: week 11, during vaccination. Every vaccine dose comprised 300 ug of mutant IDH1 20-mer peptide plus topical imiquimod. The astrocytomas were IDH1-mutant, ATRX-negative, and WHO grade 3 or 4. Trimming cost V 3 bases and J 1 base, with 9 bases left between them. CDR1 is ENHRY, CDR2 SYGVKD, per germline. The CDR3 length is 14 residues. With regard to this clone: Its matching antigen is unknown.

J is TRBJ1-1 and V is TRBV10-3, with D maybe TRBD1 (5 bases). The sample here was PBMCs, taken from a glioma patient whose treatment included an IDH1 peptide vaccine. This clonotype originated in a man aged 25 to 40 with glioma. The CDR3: CAISDRVENTEAFF. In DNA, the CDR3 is TGTGCCATCAGTGACAGGGTGGAGAACACTGAAGCTTTCTTT.